One T cell receptor (beta chain) is described in this entry. Its antigen remains undetermined. Nothing much larger sits one base from this clone, and base qualities are not available. The cysteine opens and the phenylalanine closes a CDR3 of 15 amino acids. Just CDR3 DNA is preserved here, 45 bases in frame from base 1. The donors were healthy, HIV-negative adults with no recently reported acute infections or vaccinations. Every donor was a Caucasian adult residing in Nashville, Tennessee, USA. For unsorted samples, 90 million to 95 million PBMCs were counted, and genomic DNA was extracted using the QIAamp DNA Blood Mini kit. Blood was collected by leukapheresis, and PBMCs were isolated by Ficoll-Histopaque density gradient centrifugation and then cryopreserved in liquid nitrogen vapor phase. Using the deep immunoSEQ assay, TCR CDR3 regions were amplified from genomic DNA by multiplex PCR. Extracted genomic DNA from each cell subset was spread evenly across all wells of several immunoSEQ 96-well plates, with each plate serving as a replicate. For unsorted PBMC, each replicate PCR was loaded with 300 ng genomic DNA, equivalent to about 33,000 T cell genomes. Genomic DNA from unsorted PBMC was sequenced over ten immunoSEQ deep assay plates. Purified libraries were quantified with a Qubit 3.0 fluorometer, sized on a Bioanalyzer 2100, and re-quantified with the KAPA Library Quantification kit. Each immunoSEQ 96-well plate was sequenced on its own single-read 150-cycle Illumina NextSeq 550 flow cell. The published analysis was carried out like this. Because the immunoSEQ output held only junctional sequences and lacked quality scores, the filtering could not match the filtering applied to full-length reads. Sequences were annotated with PyIR, a Python wrapper for IgBLAST v1.9, using IMGT germline references to assign V/J genes and CDR3. Any read was removed if the V/J assignment was weak (E-value above 1e-6), the CDR3 was missing, or the read contained stop codons, out-of-frame junctions, or ambiguous translated residues. A V3J clonotype was defined by an identical inferred V gene, J gene, and CDR3 amino acid sequence. To compute the percentage overlap between repertoires, the number of shared unique clonotypes was divided by the size of the smaller repertoire. Repertoire richness was assessed with RTK rarefaction, the Chao1 estimator, and Recon v2.1 estimates of unobserved clonotypes. Imported from immuneACCESS, the table was reduced by TCRdb to in-frame sequences with V and J called. These copies leave out some clones; in studies compared against another copy, an unresolved V gene accounts for under half, and the cause of the remainder is not known. The DNA was the basis for D and trimming; V, J and clone size are from that table. In this sample the table shows some 490,000 clones, 81% of which occur a single time. The ten biggest clones cover about an eighth of the sample.

The sample originates from a study of shared clonotypes between healthy human individuals (dated by TCRdb to 2020 to 2021). Study-level background: The cohort included a few men and a couple of women between 18 and 49 years of age. To estimate repertoire size and how much clonotype sharing occurs between individuals, the study deeply sequenced the blood TCR repertoires of roughly 5 healthy adults. Different laboratories and diverse techniques were used to prepare libraries and sequence TCR repertoires, to increase sequencing depth and limit assay-specific biases. Leukapheresis yielded between about 0.94 and 9 billion PBMCs per donor.

Broad study findings and their caveats: Based on pairwise subsampling, the degree of clonotype sharing among donors was expected to be affected by sequencing depth. Because the study included a small number of donors, the genetic and exposure-history diversity represented was limited. Sampling was limited to blood, and TCR repertoires in tissue likely differ from TCR repertoires in blood.

The chain couples TRBV21-1 to TRBJ2-7; the table calls TRBD2, which could not be checked here. TRBV21-1 is designated a pseudogene. This clonotype was sampled from a middle-aged woman in good health. Some clones in this sample may be carry-over from other donors' samples. The sample taken for sequencing was PBMCs. The CDR3 protein: CASSNRREPTYEQYF. The DNA reads TGTGCCAGCAGCAACCGTCGAGAGCCCACCTACGAGCAGTACTTC.